The rows below give T cell receptor beta chains drawn from one sample of a study of CD8 T cells in Susac syndrome. TCRdb recomputed calls from the immunoSEQ multiplex PCR reads with MiXCR, one row per CDR3 protein. The profile shows roughly 170,000 distinct CDR3 sequences, over 85% of them singletons. Specimen: CD4+ T cells from PBMCs. The receptors were sampled from a human donor with multiple sclerosis. Both conserved end residues are part of each CDR3.

V,length,CDR3
TRBV9,15,CASSADGDANQPQHF
TRBV30,12,CAWSVDVYEQYF
TRBV7-8,15,CASSLMSYSNQPQHF
TRBV6-2/TRBV6-3,14,CASRPQREINIQYF
TRBV9,18,CASSVGTGGPGLADTQYF
TRBV19,15,CASSIDPGGYQPQHF
TRBV5-1,12,CASSLDGDRGFF
TRBV5-1,15,CASSLGGQGASEQYF
TRBV3-1,15,CASSLLGGGSYGYTF
TRBV24-1,13,CATSPGDGNIQYF
TRBV28,15,CASSSTTGSNEKLFF
TRBV6-1,15,CASSLNRDFNYGYTF
TRBV4-1,17,CASSQVEGLADTGELFF
TRBV6-2/TRBV6-3,13,CASSFDRVNEQFF
TRBV19,13,CASTLGARYGYTF
TRBV28,15,CASTPPGTGIYGYTF
TRBV28,17,CASGGGAASGTGETQYF
TRBV6-5,16,CASSYSPETSYNEQFF
TRBV7-9,11,CASSAEGGYTF
TRBV24-1,16,CATSDVKTSLTGELFF
TRBV20-1,15,CSARRGTGTGYEQYF
TRBV12-3/TRBV12-4,13,CASSSRTGWIQYF
TRBV29-1,13,CSATGQMNTEAFF
TRBV11-2,15,CASSLGWTGNNEQFF
TRBV18,16,CASSKSTGIFSYEQYF
TRBV5-1,16,CASSFTTGLALYEQYF
TRBV25-1,13,CASSESSKGGYTF
TRBV12-3/TRBV12-4,13,CASSYRQRNIQYF
TRBV7-9,11,CASSLEASQYF
TRBV28,16,CASQGGVARPRYGYTF
TRBV28,13,CASHLGGGNTIYF
TRBV30,15,CAGDPGLSGANVLTF
TRBV4-3,11,CASSQAGVQYF
TRBV7-9,15,CASSLVGLSNEKLFF
TRBV18,16,CASSPIIGQANYGYTF
TRBV27,17,CASRGGGLAGGSGEQYF
TRBV12-3/TRBV12-4,14,CASSLYGLRETQYF
TRBV6-1,12,CASHIPGNEQFF
TRBV5-1,15,CASSSKPGGRETQYF
TRBV3-1,16,CASSPISGRPYNEQFF
TRBV7-9,13,CASSLRGTYEQYF
TRBV19,16,CASSIGLASGDSEQYF
TRBV9,15,CASSPRGGSDNEQFF
TRBV5-4,13,CASSLGHSYEQYF
TRBV2,14,CASRGPPSAYEQYF
TRBV5-1,15,CASSLENGVGVGAFF
TRBV10-3,17,CAISPRTGDLAKNIQYF
TRBV5-1,14,CASSVTVVQETQYF
TRBV23-1,15,CASSQWWGGPYEQYF
TRBV7-9,16,CASSLGAGSNTGELFF
TRBV5-4,15,CASSLRLAGGYEQYF
TRBV6-5,15,CASSYSSGNGNTIYF